This entry lists 21 T cell receptor beta chains sequenced from one sample in a study of identical twins. TCRdb reprocessed the 5' RACE reads with MiXCR, giving one entry per CDR3 protein. The table records 200,000 or so distinct CDR3 sequences, 6.5% to 8.5% of them present only once. These data were likewise used in another study, on yellow fever vaccine responses in identical twins.

Sequenced material: memory (CD45RO+) T cells sorted from blood. These receptor sequences come from a woman aged 18-35 years in good health.

The chain combines TRBV6-4 with TRBJ2-1; the match to TRBD2 covers 11 bases. Trimming at V came to 6 bases and at J to 5 bases, leaving 6 bases not matched to a gene. Germline loops: CDR1 MRHNA, CDR2 SNTAGT. The CDR3 is made up of 15 amino acids. The CDR3 nucleotides read TGTGCCAGCAGCATAGCGGGAGGGGGCAACAATGAGCAGTTCTTC. It specifies CASSIAGGGNNEQFF.

The chain has TRBV6-2 or TRBV6-3 and TRBJ1-5; weak D call: TRBD1 (5 bases). The CDR3 covers 13 residues. The germline V gene has CDR1 MNHEY and CDR2 SVGEGT. Between the trimmed V and J ends, which lost 5 bases and 9 bases, there was a span of 14 bases. DNA of the CDR3: TGTGCCAGCAGTCCGACAGCTGCTGGGCCCCAGCATTTT. Its translation is CASSPTAAGPQHF.

This clonotype was found many times. The CDR3 reads CSVFSGDPTDTQYF. CDR3 nucleotide sequence: TGCAGCGTCTTCTCGGGGGACCCCACAGATACGCAGTATTTT. The chain joins TRBV29-1 to TRBJ2-3; TRBD2 might be the D (6 bases). Germline CDR1 is SQVTM and CDR2 is ANQGSEA. V shed 6 bases and J shed 2 bases, with 15 bases lying between them. This CDR3 is 14 amino acids long.

This clonotype was found a few times. V gene TRBV27 combines with J gene TRBJ1-2, with D maybe TRBD1 (6 bases). The CDR3 runs 14 residues. Germline CDR1 MNHEY, CDR2 SMNVEV (reference sequence). Trimming left V 6 bases short and J 0 bases short, with 11 bases between. CDR3 protein: CASSTRGTNYGYTF. The CDR3 region has the DNA TGTGCCAGCAGCACCAGGGGAACTAACTATGGCTACACCTTC.

This chain connects TRBV2 to TRBJ2-5, with D uncertain. V lost 6 bases to trimming and J lost 4 bases, with 12 bases between them. The CDR3 is 13 amino acids. In germline, CDR1 is SNHLY, CDR2 FYNNEI. The CDR3 region is CASSERLSETQYF. DNA for the CDR3: TGTGCCAGCAGCGAACGGTTATCAGAGACCCAGTACTTC. Looking up the rest from reference TRBV2 and TRBJ2-5 gives the full variable domain: EPEVTQTPSHQVTQMGQEVILRCVPISNHLYFYWYRQILGQKVEFLVSFYNNEISEKSEIFDDQFSVERPDGSNFTLKIRSTKLEDSAMYFCASSERLSETQYFGPGTRLLVL.

This clonotype showed up just a few times. This chain links TRBV12-3 or TRBV12-4 with TRBJ2-5; TRBD1 matches 11 bases. The V gene end was trimmed by 0 bases and the J gene end by 6 bases; junction bases not matched to a gene: 3. The CDR3 runs to 15 residues. The DNA of the CDR3 is TGTGCCAGCAGTTTAGCGGGACAGGGGGTGAAGACCCAGTACTTC. Residues: CASSLAGQGVKTQYF.

DNA of the CDR3: TGTGCCAGCAGCGGGACTAGCGGGAGTTCTAATGAGCAGTTCTTC. This encodes CASSGTSGSSNEQFF. The V call is TRBV6-2 or TRBV6-3, the J call TRBJ2-1; 14 positions agree with TRBD2. J lost 7 bases, V lost 6 bases, and 5 bases had no gene match. This CDR3 region has 15 residues. Germline values: CDR1 MNHEY, CDR2 SVGEGT.

The chain links TRBV12-3 or TRBV12-4 to TRBJ2-2; D is perhaps TRBD1 or TRBD2 (5 bases each). This CDR3 spans 18 amino acids. V was clipped by 5 bases and J by 0 bases, with 19 bases between them. CDR3 DNA: TGTGCCAGCAGTCCAGGCACCCGACGGGGCTCGAACACCGGGGAGCTGTTTTTT. This codes for CASSPGTRRGSNTGELFF.

This clonotype appeared a few times. CDR3 in amino acids: CASSSTGTTYGYTF. The CDR3 DNA reads TGTGCCAGCAGCTCCACCGGTACGACGTATGGCTACACCTTC. The chain carries TRBV5-5 and TRBJ1-2; the D is unclear. CDR1 and CDR2 (germline): SGHKS, YYEKEE (reference sequence). Trimming removed 3 bases from V and 5 bases from J, with 14 bases in between. This CDR3 region has 14 residues.

This clonotype appeared many times. The genes are TRBV4-3 and TRBJ2-7; 8 positions agree with TRBD1. The trim removed 0 bases at V and 5 bases at J, leaving 6 bases unmatched. The CDR3 extends over 15 amino acids. From germline, CDR1 is LGHNA and CDR2 YSLEER. The CDR3, as DNA: TGCGCCAGCAGCCAAGATGGGACAGGCCCCGACGAGCAGTACTTC. Translation gives CASSQDGTGPDEQYF.

In its sample, this clonotype was seen a few times. This sequence joins TRBV7-9 and TRBJ2-3; TRBD1 might be the D (6 bases). This CDR3 contains 12 residues. Germline V gene data show CDR1 as SEHNR and CDR2 as FQNEAQ (reference sequence). Trimming left V 5 bases short and J 11 bases short, with 14 bases between. DNA for the CDR3: TGTGCCAGCAGCCCAACAGGGTCGGGGCAGTATTTT. It yields the protein CASSPTGSGQYF.

This clonotype was detected many times. The rearrangement links TRBV7-9 to TRBJ2-7, with unresolved D. CDR1 SEHNR and CDR2 FQNEAQ come from the germline V gene (reference sequence). The ends were cut back, 3 bases at V and 3 bases at J, with 3 bases in the middle. This CDR3 is built from 11 residues. CDR3 DNA: TGTGCCAGCAGCTTTGACTACGAGCAGTACTTC. The encoded protein is CASSFDYEQYF.

This clonotype was seen more than once but under ten times. The genes are TRBV7-2 and TRBJ2-7; D remains unclear. CDR1 SGHTA and CDR2 FQGNSA come from the germline V gene. There are 13 residues in the CDR3. Trimming took 5 bases from V and 7 from J, leaving 15 bases between them. CDR3 bases: TGTGCCAGCAGCGACCCGATCCGTCCGGAGCAGTACTTC. Its translation is CASSDPIRPEQYF.

The chain recombines TRBV28 with TRBJ2-7; 7 nucleotides agree with TRBD1. The CDR3 is 14 residues long. CDR1 is MDHEN and CDR2 is SYDVKM in the germline V gene. The V and J ends lost 8 bases and 2 bases, in that order; junction bases with no gene match: 9. This CDR3 is CASGMTGWAYEQYF. The DNA of the CDR3 is TGTGCCAGCGGAATGACAGGGTGGGCCTACGAGCAGTACTTC. Full variable domain (missing parts from reference TRBV28 and TRBJ2-7): DVKVTQSSRYLVKRTGEKVFLECVQDMDHENMFWYRQDPGLGLRLIYFSYDVKMKEKGDIPEGYSVSREKKERFSLILESASTNQTSMYLCASGMTGWAYEQYFGPGTRLTVT.

This clonotype appeared many times. This sequence joins TRBV29-1 and TRBJ2-5; TRBD1 is a possible D gene (6 bases). V lost 4 bases and J lost 1, with 7 bases in between. Germline CDR1 is SQVTM and CDR2 is ANQGSEA. CDR3 size: 12 residues. This chain's CDR3 is CSVGDIQETQYF. The CDR3 bases are TGCAGCGTTGGGGACATCCAAGAGACCCAGTACTTC.

The chain carries TRBV18 and TRBJ2-7, with 9 bases matching TRBD2. CDR3 size: 16 residues. CDR1 KGHSH and CDR2 LQKENI come from the germline V gene. The junction had 7 bases not matched to a gene; V was cut back by 4 bases and J by 0 bases. The CDR3 loop reads CASSRGLSGSSYEQYF. CDR3 DNA: TGTGCCAGCTCACGGGGGCTTAGCGGGAGCTCCTACGAGCAGTACTTC.

The sample holds many counts of this clonotype. The genes are TRBV7-2 and TRBJ1-1; TRBD1 matches 8 bases. V was clipped by 4 bases and J by 4 bases; unmatched bases: 5. Germline V CDR1 and CDR2: SGHTA, FQGNSA. The CDR3 covers 14 residues. The chain's CDR3 is CASSSSDRATEAFF. The CDR3, as DNA: TGTGCCAGCAGCTCCTCGGACAGGGCCACTGAAGCTTTCTTT. Filled out from reference TRBV7-2 and TRBJ1-1, the complete variable domain reads GAGVSQSPSNKVTEKGKDVELRCDPISGHTALYWYRQSLGQGLEFLIYFQGNSAPDKSGLPSDRFSAERTGGSVSTLTIQRTQQEDSAVYLCASSSSDRATEAFFGQGTRLTVV.

The gene calls are TRBV29-1 and TRBJ2-3; D is uncertain. Per germline, CDR1 SQVTM and CDR2 ANQGSEA. The CDR3 contains 14 residues. Trimming cost V 3 bases and J 0 bases, with 10 bases left between them. The CDR3 nucleotides are TGCAGCGTTGACGTCGCGGCTAGCACAGATACGCAGTATTTT. This encodes CSVDVAASTDTQYF.

This clonotype occurred many times. The rearrangement links TRBV29-1 to TRBJ2-5, with D perhaps matching TRBD1 or TRBD2 (6 bases each). V lost 5 bases, J lost 5 bases, and 15 bases lay in between. CDR1 SQVTM and CDR2 ANQGSEA come from the germline V gene. The CDR3 sequence is 13 residues long. For the CDR3, the DNA is TGCAGCGTTAAGTCCCGGGGGCGGGAGACCCAGTACTTC. Amino acid sequence: CSVKSRGRETQYF.

This clonotype was observed a handful of times. This chain joins TRBV20-1 and TRBJ2-7; D is uncertain. V was clipped by 4 bases and J by 2 bases, with 18 bases between them. The CDR3 covers 15 residues. Germline CDR1 DFQATT, CDR2 SNEGSKA (reference sequence). This CDR3 reads CSAMLIQGSPYEQYF. The CDR3 nucleotides read TGCAGTGCTATGCTCATCCAAGGATCCCCCTACGAGCAGTACTTC.

With regard to this clonotype: This may come from a read error, since a much larger clone is one base off. The chain joins TRBV6-2 or TRBV6-3 to TRBJ2-4; D is unresolved. Trimming left V 10 bases short and J 4 bases short, with 14 bases between. Germline V gives CDR1 MNHEY, CDR2 SVGEGT. The CDR3 runs 13 residues. In nucleotides, the CDR3 is TGTGCCATCAGACCCCCGAGTAAAAACATTCAGTACTTC. Amino acids: CAIRPPSKNIQYF.